Below, one T cell receptor (beta chain) is given with its context. Trimming took 9 bases from V and 8 from J, leaving 14 bases between them. The CDR3 has 12 amino acids. Germline-derived CDR1 and CDR2 are MNHNY and SVGAGI (reference sequence). Sequencing used immunoSEQ multiplex PCR; TCRdb keeps in-frame clones, though not all of them. The profile shows 400,000 to 450,000 clones, 75% to 95% of them singletons. The record originates from a study of control samples from healthy donors and cancer patients. The chain couples TRBV6-6 to TRBJ1-3, with unresolved D. The receptor's source is a man aged 40-49 years with head and neck cancer. The sample comprised PBMCs. The DNA of the CDR3 is TGTGCCAGTGTCGGTTCCGGGCACACCATATATTTT. This codes for CASVGSGHTIYF.